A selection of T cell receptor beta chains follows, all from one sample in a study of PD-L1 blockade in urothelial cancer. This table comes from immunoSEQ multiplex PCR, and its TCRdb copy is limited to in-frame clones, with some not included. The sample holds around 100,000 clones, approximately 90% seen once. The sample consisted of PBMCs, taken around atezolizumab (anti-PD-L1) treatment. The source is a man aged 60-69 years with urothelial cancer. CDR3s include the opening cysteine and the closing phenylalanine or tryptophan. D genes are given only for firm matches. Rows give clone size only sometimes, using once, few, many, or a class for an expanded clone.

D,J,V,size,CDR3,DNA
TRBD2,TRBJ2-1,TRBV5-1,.,CASSPAGTSRSTHNEQFF,TGCGCCAGCAGCCCTGCCGGGACTAGCAGGAGTACCCACAATGAGCAGTTCTTC
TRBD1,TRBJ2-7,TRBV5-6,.,CASSFGTEGSYF,TGTGCCAGCAGCTTCGGGACAGAGGGTTCGTACTTC
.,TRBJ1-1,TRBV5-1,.,CASSLDRGGNTEAFF,TGCGCCAGCAGCTTGGATAGGGGGGGGAACACTGAAGCTTTCTTT
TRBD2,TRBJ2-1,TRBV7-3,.,CASSYLAGGYNEQFF,TGTGCCAGCAGCTATCTAGCGGGGGGATACAATGAGCAGTTCTTC
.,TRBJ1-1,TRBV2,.,CASSEPRRGTEAFF,TGTGCCAGCAGTGAACCCCGGCGGGGGACTGAAGCTTTCTTT
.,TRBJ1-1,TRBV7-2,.,CASSLVPGQTEAFF,TGTGCCAGCAGCTTAGTCCCAGGGCAAACTGAAGCTTTCTTT
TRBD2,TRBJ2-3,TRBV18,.,CASTGLAGGRGTDTQYF,TGTGCCAGCACGGGACTAGCGGGGGGGCGAGGAACAGATACGCAGTATTTT
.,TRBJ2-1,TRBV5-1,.,CASSGQGGEDEQFF,TGCGCCAGCAGCGGTCAGGGGGGAGAAGATGAGCAGTTCTTC
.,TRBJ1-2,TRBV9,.,CASSVGGGGYTF,TGTGCCAGCAGCGTAGGCGGGGGCGGCTACACCTTC
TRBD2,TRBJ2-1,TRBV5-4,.,CASSLWVTSGSYNEQFF,TGTGCCAGCAGCTTGTGGGTTACTAGCGGGTCCTACAATGAGCAGTTCTTC
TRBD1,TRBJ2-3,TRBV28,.,CASSGLGQGTDTQYF,TGTGCCAGCAGTGGGCTCGGACAGGGGACAGATACGCAGTATTTT
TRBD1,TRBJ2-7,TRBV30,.,CAWSVQRIWTGASSYEQYF,TGTGCCTGGAGTGTACAGAGGATCTGGACAGGGGCCAGCTCCTACGAGCAGTACTTC
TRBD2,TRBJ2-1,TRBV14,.,CASSWEGNNEQFF,TGTGCCAGCAGCTGGGAGGGGAACAATGAGCAGTTCTTC
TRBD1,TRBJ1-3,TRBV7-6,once,CASRGPGTGGGLGAGNTIYF,TGTGCCAGCAGGGGCCCTGGGACAGGGGGTGGACTTGGTGCTGGAAACACCATATATTTT
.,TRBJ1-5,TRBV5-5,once,CASSWRQSNQPQHF,TGTGCCAGCAGTTGGCGGCAGAGCAATCAGCCCCAGCATTTT
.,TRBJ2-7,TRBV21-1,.,CASSNKGPAGWQYF,TGTGCCAGCAGCAACAAAGGGCCAGCGGGGTGGCAGTACTTC
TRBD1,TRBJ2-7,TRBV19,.,CASSIFEGATTYEQYF,TGTGCCAGTAGTATTTTCGAGGGGGCGACAACCTACGAGCAGTACTTC
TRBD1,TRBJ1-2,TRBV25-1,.,CASSGRQGARGYTF,TGTGCCAGCAGTGGGAGACAGGGGGCGCGGGGCTACACCTTC
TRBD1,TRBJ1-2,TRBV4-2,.,CASSQEGQGSGYTF,TGTGCCAGCAGCCAGGAAGGACAGGGAAGTGGCTACACCTTC
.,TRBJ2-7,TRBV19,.,CATTVTGSYEQYF,TGTGCCACGACTGTCACAGGGTCCTACGAGCAGTACTTC
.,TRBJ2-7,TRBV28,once,CASSLSPVRGVYEQYF,TGTGCCAGCAGTTTATCCCCCGTCAGGGGGGTCTACGAGCAGTACTTC
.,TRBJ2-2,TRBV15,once,CATSRGQNTGELFF,TGTGCCACCAGCAGAGGACAAAACACCGGGGAGCTGTTTTTT